This passage covers 7 T cell receptor beta chains from one sample sequenced in a study of T cell repertoires in cytomegalovirus infection. TCRdb re-called the reads through MiXCR, storing one row per CDR3 protein. The sample has around 530,000 distinct CDR3 sequences, approximately 15% seen once. The sequenced material came from CD8+ T cells from PBMCs. The receptor source for this set is a human donor in good health (CMV status not recorded). Some clones in this sample may be carry-over from other donors' samples.

This clonotype came up a few times. The chain combines TRBV6-5 with TRBJ2-3; unclear D gene. V gave up 10 bases and J gave up 2 bases, with 16 bases separating them. This CDR3 spans 14 amino acids. CDR1 MNHEY and CDR2 SVGAGI come from the germline V gene. Here the CDR3 DNA reads TGTGCCACCCAAGTACAACCCTACACAGATACGCAGTATTTT. Encoded protein: CATQVQPYTDTQYF.

This clonotype was detected many times. The V gene is TRBV7-8, the J gene TRBJ1-4, with D possibly matching TRBD1 (5 bases). This CDR3 region has 15 residues. CDR1 and CDR2 from the germline V gene are SGHVS and FQNEAQ. Trimming left V 2 bases short and J 8 bases short, with 15 bases between. CDR3 protein: CASSLRDPAGEKLFF. The CDR3 region has the DNA TGTGCCAGCAGCTTAAGGGACCCGGCGGGGGAAAAACTGTTTTTT. The full variable domain, rest sourced from reference TRBV7-8 and TRBJ1-4, is GAGVSQSPRYKVAKRGQDVALRCDPISGHVSLFWYQQALGQGPEFLTYFQNEAQLDKSGLPSDRFFAERPEGSVSTLKIQRTQQEDSAVYLCASSLRDPAGEKLFFGSGTQLSVL.

The chain combines TRBV5-4 with TRBJ1-2, with 7 bases lining up with TRBD1. Per germline, CDR1 SGHNT and CDR2 YYREEE (reference sequence). Trimming removed 1 base from V and 3 bases from J; junction bases left unmatched: 6. This CDR3 contains 15 residues. The chain's CDR3 is CASSLTGAAYYGYTF. CDR3 bases: TGTGCCAGCAGCTTGACAGGGGCCGCCTACTATGGCTACACCTTC.

This clonotype has more than one count but fewer than ten. V and J are TRBV15 and TRBJ1-5; the match to TRBD1 covers 9 bases. V was pared by 4 bases and J by 6 bases, with 16 bases of the junction left unmatched. CDR3 length: 18 residues. Germline CDR1 and CDR2: LNHNV and YYDKDF (reference sequence). DNA of the CDR3: TGTGCCACCAGCACCCGAACCCTCCGGGACAGGGTATCTCAGCCCCAGCATTTT. Encoded protein: CATSTRTLRDRVSQPQHF.

The V and J genes are TRBV10-3 and TRBJ1-2; TRBD1 aligns across 7 bases. This CDR3 spans 15 amino acids. CDR1 and CDR2 from the germline V gene are ENHRY and SYGVKD. The trim removed 0 bases at V and 0 bases at J, leaving 1 base unmatched. The CDR3, as DNA: TGTGCCATCAGTGAGTCGAGGGGGCCTAACTATGGCTACACCTTC. As protein: CAISESRGPNYGYTF.

In regard to this clonotype: This may be a read error, as it is one base from a much larger clone. This sequence joins TRBV7-6 and TRBJ2-1, with 7 bases identical to TRBD1. The CDR3 runs 16 residues. The germline CDR1 and CDR2 sequences are SGHVS and FNYEAQ. The CDR3, as DNA: TGTGCCAGCGGCTTAACCGGGACAGCGATATACAATGAGCAGTTCTTC. Protein product: CASGLTGTAIYNEQFF.

This clonotype has more than one count but fewer than ten. The chain links TRBV13 to TRBJ2-7, with D perhaps matching TRBD2 (5 bases). V shed 8 bases and J shed 2 bases, with 13 bases lying between them. Looked up from germline, CDR1 is PRHDT and CDR2 is FYEKMQ (reference sequence). This CDR3 has 13 amino acids. The CDR3 spells CASARGLTYEQYF. CDR3 coding DNA: TGTGCCAGCGCCCGCGGGCTGACCTACGAGCAGTACTTC.